The clone carrying this T cell receptor (beta chain) is a singleton in its sample. Study processing details: For nucleated cells, counts were estimated from reference gene primer amplification. Method: immunoSEQ multiplex PCR; TCRdb's copy keeps in-frame clones and lacks some. The D gene and trimming were derived from the DNA, and the V and J assignments and clone size from that table. The table shows roughly 97,000 clones, with over 65% occurring only once. The data derive from a study of blood T cell repertoires in COVID-19. Study background: Researchers got acute and convalescent COVID-19 samples from the United States, Italy and Spain.

V gave up 1 base and J gave up 8 bases, with 16 bases separating them. This CDR3 spans 16 amino acids. Germline CDR1 SGHNT, CDR2 YYREEE (reference sequence). This TCR was recovered from a man aged 55-75 years with acute or convalescent COVID-19. Sequencing was carried out using peripheral blood. The chain uses TRBV5-4 and TRBJ1-6; D may be TRBD1 (5 bases). Here the CDR3 DNA reads TGTGCCAGCAGCTTGAGTCAGGGCGGTAGGGATTCACCCCTCCACTTT. Its protein product is CASSLSQGGRDSPLHF.